These 4 T cell receptor beta chains were all obtained from the same sample, sequenced in a study of post-analysis software for immune sequencing data. These TCRs' antigens remain unknown. cDNA libraries of TCR beta carried unique molecular identifiers. TCRdb called the PCR reads again in MiXCR, with one record for every CDR3 protein. The sample includes some 690,000 distinct CDR3 sequences, just under 30% of them seen just once. Findings of the study overall: Patients showed TRBV5-6, TRBV5-1 and TRBV20-1 among a handful of TRBV segments more frequent than in controls.

Sequencing used blood. These receptors originate from a girl aged 5-17 years with multiple sclerosis.

The V call is TRBV7-2, the J call TRBJ2-1; 7 bases agree with TRBD2. Germline assignment: CDR1 SGHTA and CDR2 FQGNSA. This CDR3 is 16 amino acids long. The V segment lost 7 bases and the J segment 5 bases; nucleotides outside the gene matches: 14. This chain's CDR3 is CASTRGAGNNNNEQFF. Here the CDR3 DNA reads TGTGCCAGCACACGGGGAGCGGGGAATAATAACAATGAGCAGTTCTTC.

Concerning this clonotype itself: The junction does not match germline at one end; this may be a read error. The rearrangement links TRBV7-2 to TRBJ2-1, with TRBD2 matching over 10 bases. The CDR3 loop spans 15 amino acids. Germline assignment: CDR1 SGHTA and CDR2 FQGNSA. Here the CDR3 DNA reads TGTGCCAGCAGCTTGAGGGGACTAGCGAGCAATGGGCAGTTCTTC. As protein: CASSLRGLASNGQFF.

The chain is built from TRBV7-9 and TRBJ1-1; D gene ambiguous. V dropped 3 bases and J dropped 3 bases, with 8 bases sitting between them. The germline gives CDR1 SEHNR, CDR2 FQNEAQ (reference sequence). This CDR3 has 13 residues. The CDR3 nucleotides read TGTGCCAGCAGCTTTAGCCTGGACACTGAAGCTTTCTTT. This translates into CASSFSLDTEAFF.

The chain recombines TRBV12-3 or TRBV12-4 with TRBJ2-7; 14 bases agree with TRBD2. The CDR3 runs to 14 residues. V shed 6 bases and J 6 bases; nucleotides not matched to a gene: 4. The CDR3 reads CASRPGTSGSEQYF. Here the CDR3 DNA reads TGTGCCAGCAGGCCCGGGACTAGCGGGAGCGAGCAGTACTTC.